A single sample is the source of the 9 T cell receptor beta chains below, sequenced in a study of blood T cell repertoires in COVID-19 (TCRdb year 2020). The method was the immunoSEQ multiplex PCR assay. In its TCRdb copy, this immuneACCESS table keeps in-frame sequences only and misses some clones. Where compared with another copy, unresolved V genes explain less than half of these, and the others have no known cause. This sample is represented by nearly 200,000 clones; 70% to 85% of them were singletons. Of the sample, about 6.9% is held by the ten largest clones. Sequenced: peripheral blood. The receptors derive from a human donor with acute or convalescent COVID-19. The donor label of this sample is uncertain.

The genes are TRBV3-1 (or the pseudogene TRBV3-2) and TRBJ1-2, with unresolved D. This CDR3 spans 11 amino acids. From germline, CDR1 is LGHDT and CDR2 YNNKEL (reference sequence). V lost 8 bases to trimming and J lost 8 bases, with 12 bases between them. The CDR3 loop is CASGSPAGYTF. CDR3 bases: TGTGCCAGCGGTAGCCCCGCGGGCTACACCTTC.

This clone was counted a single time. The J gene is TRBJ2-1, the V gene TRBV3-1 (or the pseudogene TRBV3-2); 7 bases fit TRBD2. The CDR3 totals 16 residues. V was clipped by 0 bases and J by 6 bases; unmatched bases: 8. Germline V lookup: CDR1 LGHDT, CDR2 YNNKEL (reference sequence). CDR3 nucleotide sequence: TGTGCCAGCAGCCAAGATATAACTAGCGTACTCAATGAGCAGTTCTTC. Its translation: CASSQDITSVLNEQFF.

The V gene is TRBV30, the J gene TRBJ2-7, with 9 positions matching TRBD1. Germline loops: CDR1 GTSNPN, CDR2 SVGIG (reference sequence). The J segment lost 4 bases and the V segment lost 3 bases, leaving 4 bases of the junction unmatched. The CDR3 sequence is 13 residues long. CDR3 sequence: CAWRVTGGYEQYF. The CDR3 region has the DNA TGTGCCTGGAGGGTGACAGGGGGTTACGAGCAGTACTTC.

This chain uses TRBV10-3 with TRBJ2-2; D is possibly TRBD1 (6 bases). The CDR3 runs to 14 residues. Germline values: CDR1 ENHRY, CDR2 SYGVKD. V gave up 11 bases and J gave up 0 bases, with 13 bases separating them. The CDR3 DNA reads TGTGCCGCCTCTACAGGGCCGAACACCGGGGAGCTGTTTTTT. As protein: CAASTGPNTGELFF.

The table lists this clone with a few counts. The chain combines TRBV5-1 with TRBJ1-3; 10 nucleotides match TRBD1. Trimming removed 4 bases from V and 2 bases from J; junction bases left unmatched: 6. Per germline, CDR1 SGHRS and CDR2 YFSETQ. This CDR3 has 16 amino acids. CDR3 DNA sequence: TGCGCCAGCAGCCAGGGACAGGGGACGACTGGAAACACCATATATTTT. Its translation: CASSQGQGTTGNTIYF.

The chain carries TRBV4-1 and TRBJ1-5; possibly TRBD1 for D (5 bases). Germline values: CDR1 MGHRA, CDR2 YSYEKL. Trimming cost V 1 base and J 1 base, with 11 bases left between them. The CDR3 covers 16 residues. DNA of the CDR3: TGCGCCAGCAGCCAAGGGGGCCTTCTAAGCAATCAGCCCCAGCATTTT. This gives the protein CASSQGGLLSNQPQHF.

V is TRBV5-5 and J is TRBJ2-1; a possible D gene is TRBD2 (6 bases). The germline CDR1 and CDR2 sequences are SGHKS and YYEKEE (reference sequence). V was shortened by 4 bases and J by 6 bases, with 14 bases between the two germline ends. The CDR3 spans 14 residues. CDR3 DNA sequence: TGTGCCAGCAGCGTAAGGAGGGATAGCAATGAGCAGTTCTTC. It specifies CASSVRRDSNEQFF. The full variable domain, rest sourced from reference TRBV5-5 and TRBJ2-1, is DAGVTQSPTHLIKTRGQQVTLRCSPISGHKSVSWYQQVLGQGPQFIFQYYEKEERGRGNFPDRFSARQFPNYSSELNVNALLLGDSALYLCASSVRRDSNEQFFGPGTRLTVL.

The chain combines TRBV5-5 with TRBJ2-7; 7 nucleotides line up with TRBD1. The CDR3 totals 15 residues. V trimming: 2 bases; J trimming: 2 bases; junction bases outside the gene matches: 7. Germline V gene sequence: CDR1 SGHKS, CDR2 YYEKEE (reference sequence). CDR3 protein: CASSFPTQGTYEQYF. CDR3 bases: TGTGCCAGCAGCTTCCCTACACAGGGGACCTACGAGCAGTACTTC.

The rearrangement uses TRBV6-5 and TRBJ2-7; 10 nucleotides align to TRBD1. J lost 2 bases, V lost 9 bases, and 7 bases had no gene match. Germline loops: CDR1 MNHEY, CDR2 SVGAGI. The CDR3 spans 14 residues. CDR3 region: CASRDRGVTYEQYF. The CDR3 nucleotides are TGTGCCAGTAGGGACAGGGGCGTCACCTACGAGCAGTACTTC.